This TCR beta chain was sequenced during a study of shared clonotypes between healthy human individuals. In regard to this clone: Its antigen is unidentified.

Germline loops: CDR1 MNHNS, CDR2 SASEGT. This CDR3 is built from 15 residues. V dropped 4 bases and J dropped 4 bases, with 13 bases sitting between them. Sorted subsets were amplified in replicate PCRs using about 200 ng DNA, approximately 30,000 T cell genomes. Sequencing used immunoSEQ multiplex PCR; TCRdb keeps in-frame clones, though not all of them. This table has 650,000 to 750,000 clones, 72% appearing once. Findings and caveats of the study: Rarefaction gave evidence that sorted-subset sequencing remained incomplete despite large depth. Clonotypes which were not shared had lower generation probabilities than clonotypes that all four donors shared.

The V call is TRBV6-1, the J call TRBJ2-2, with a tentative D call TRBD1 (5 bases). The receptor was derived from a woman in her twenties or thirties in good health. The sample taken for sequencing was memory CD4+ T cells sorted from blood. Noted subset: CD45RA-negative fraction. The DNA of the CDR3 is TGTGCCAGCAGTGTAACGGAAAGGGGCACCGGGGAGCTGTTTTTT. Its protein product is CASSVTERGTGELFF.